What follows are 28 T cell receptor beta chains derived from one specimen sequenced in a study of T cell responses to AZD1222 COVID-19 vaccine. The method was immunoSEQ multiplex PCR; TCRdb's version includes in-frame clones alone and lacks a portion of them. The table includes some 22,000 clones, 82% detected once. The sample consisted of peripheral blood, taken on day 0 of AZD1222 vaccination. The receptors shown here come from an adult in good health.

The chain carries TRBV7-2 and TRBJ2-7, with 7 bases aligning to TRBD1. CDR3 length: 16 residues. Germline CDR1 SGHTA, CDR2 FQGNSA. V dropped 5 bases and J dropped 6; count of bases not matched to a gene: 16. The CDR3 loop reads CASSPIWGNRGGEQYF. CDR3 in DNA: TGTGCCAGCAGCCCTATATGGGGTAACAGGGGCGGCGAGCAGTACTTC.

The chain uses TRBV4-1 and TRBJ1-5; no definite D call. The CDR3 length is 15 residues. CDR1 MGHRA and CDR2 YSYEKL come from the germline V gene. V lost 0 bases, J lost 5 bases, and 11 bases lay in between. CDR3 amino acids: CASSQDLGVHQPQHF. The CDR3 coding sequence is TGCGCCAGCAGCCAAGATTTAGGTGTCCATCAGCCCCAGCATTTT.

This clone came up a few times. The chain employs TRBV2 and TRBJ2-7; D may match TRBD1 or TRBD2 (5 bases each). V lost 0 bases, J lost 8 bases, and 11 bases lay in between. CDR1 is SNHLY and CDR2 is FYNNEI in the germline V gene. This CDR3 spans 13 amino acids. Here the CDR3 DNA reads TGTGCCAGCAGTGAAGCGCTTCGGGGACAGCAGTACTTC. It is translated as CASSEALRGQQYF. The variable domain in full, with the rest retrieved from reference TRBV2 and TRBJ2-7, is EPEVTQTPSHQVTQMGQEVILRCVPISNHLYFYWYRQILGQKVEFLVSFYNNEISEKSEIFDDQFSVERPDGSNFTLKIRSTKLEDSAMYFCASSEALRGQQYFGPGTRLTVT.

The gene calls are TRBV7-2 and TRBJ1-6, with 9 bases that match TRBD1. V gave up 6 bases and J gave up 8 bases; unmatched junction bases: 5. The CDR3 is 14 amino acids. The V gene's germline CDR1 is SGHTA and CDR2 FQGNSA. CDR3 amino acids: CASRVGTGHSPLHF. The CDR3 DNA sequence: TGTGCCAGCAGGGTCGGGACAGGGCATTCACCCCTCCACTTT.

This clone was seen a handful of times. V gene TRBV7-8 combines with J gene TRBJ1-1, with D perhaps TRBD1 (6 bases). The CDR3 sequence is 16 residues long. Germline V gene data show CDR1 as SGHVS and CDR2 as FQNEAQ. The V end was cut by 1 base, the J end by 1 base, with 13 bases between. The CDR3 bases are TGTGCCAGCAGCTTAGGGGGGGCACAGGGGAACACTGAAGCTTTCTTT. Translation gives CASSLGGAQGNTEAFF.

This clone was observed a few times. The gene calls are TRBV19 and TRBJ1-1; perhaps TRBD1 as D (5 bases). Per the germline V gene, CDR1 is LNHDA and CDR2 is SQIVND (reference sequence). V was trimmed by 9 bases and J by 6 bases, leaving 20 bases between them. This CDR3 has 14 amino acids. The CDR3 here is CASTRRDGVSEAFF. The CDR3 DNA follows: TGTGCCAGCACCCGTAGGGACGGAGTTTCTGAAGCTTTCTTT.

The table lists this clone with a few counts. The chain carries TRBV6-2 or TRBV6-3 and TRBJ1-2; possible D gene TRBD1, 5 bases. Trimming pared 2 bases from V and 7 bases from J, leaving 17 bases between. The CDR3 contains 15 residues. The germline gives CDR1 MNHEY, CDR2 SVGEGT. The CDR3 DNA is TGTGCCAGCAGTTACGCCGGGACTGGGAGCTCTGGCTACACCTTC. Translated: CASSYAGTGSSGYTF.

This clone was seen more than once but under ten times. The V call is TRBV30, the J call TRBJ1-5; D uncertain. The germline V gene encodes CDR1 GTSNPN and CDR2 SVGIG (reference sequence). Trimming pared 2 bases from V and 4 bases from J, leaving 9 bases between. The CDR3 is made up of 13 amino acids. The CDR3 loop is CAWSSGQNQPQHF. In DNA, the CDR3 is TGTGCCTGGAGTAGCGGGCAGAATCAGCCCCAGCATTTT.

V is TRBV27 and J is TRBJ2-5, with 8 bases identical to TRBD2. The J segment lost 3 bases and the V segment lost 5 bases, leaving 2 bases of the junction unmatched. This CDR3 contains 13 residues. Germline loops: CDR1 MNHEY, CDR2 SMNVEV (reference sequence). CDR3 sequence: CASSPGREETQYF. The CDR3 bases are TGTGCCAGCAGTCCCGGGAGGGAAGAGACCCAGTACTTC.

In its sample, this clone is medium-sized. The V and J genes are TRBV28 and TRBJ1-2; 9 bases align to TRBD1. Germline V lookup: CDR1 MDHEN, CDR2 SYDVKM. V shed 3 bases and J 10 bases; nucleotides not matched to a gene: 6. The CDR3 spans 13 residues. Written as DNA, the CDR3 is TGTGCCAGCAGTTTCGGGGACAGGGAATCCTACACCTTC. Its protein product is CASSFGDRESYTF.

The V and J genes are TRBV10-3 and TRBJ2-7; 10 positions match TRBD1. CDR3 length: 15 residues. Germline trimming cut 2 bases from V and 3 bases from J; bases unmatched to any gene: 4. Germline V CDR1 and CDR2: ENHRY, SYGVKD. CDR3 DNA sequence: TGTGCCATCAGTGAGCCCGGGACAGGGGTCTACGAGCAGTACTTC. It specifies CAISEPGTGVYEQYF.

The genes are TRBV27 and TRBJ2-3, with 7 bases identical to TRBD2. This CDR3 spans 19 amino acids. V gave up 6 bases and J gave up 2 bases; unmatched junction bases: 20. In germline, CDR1 is MNHEY, CDR2 SMNVEV (reference sequence). In DNA, the CDR3 is TGTGCCAGCAGACCGGATGGGGGGTTGGGGGGGGTTTTCACAGATACGCAGTATTTT. Residues: CASRPDGGLGGVFTDTQYF.

This chain joins TRBV3-1 (or the pseudogene TRBV3-2) and TRBJ1-2; 9 positions agree with TRBD1. Germline values: CDR1 LGHDT, CDR2 YNNKEL (reference sequence). This CDR3 has 14 amino acids. Trimming at V came to 5 bases and at J to 4 bases, leaving 5 bases not matched to a gene. CDR3 loop: CASSAQGAVYGYTF. CDR3 DNA: TGTGCCAGCAGCGCACAGGGGGCGGTCTATGGCTACACCTTC.

Sample share makes this clone large. The V and J genes are TRBV28 and TRBJ2-6, with unresolved D. This CDR3 spans 13 amino acids. The germline V gene encodes CDR1 MDHEN and CDR2 SYDVKM. V was cut by 10 bases and J by 4 bases, with 11 bases left in between. The CDR3 DNA follows: TGTGCCACCGGATACTCCGGGGCCAACGTCCTGACTTTC. Translated, it gives CATGYSGANVLTF.

The chain couples TRBV12-3 or TRBV12-4 to TRBJ2-7, with D tentatively TRBD1 (6 bases). This CDR3 has 13 residues. Trimming shortened V by 4 bases and J by 6 bases, and 13 bases separated the two germline ends. The CDR3 DNA reads as TGTGCCAGCAGTTATACAGGGCTTTCCGAGCAGTACTTC. Protein product: CASSYTGLSEQYF.

The V gene is TRBV18, the J gene TRBJ2-5; D might be TRBD1 (5 bases). This CDR3 has 13 residues. From germline, CDR1 is KGHSH and CDR2 LQKENI. V lost 3 bases, J lost 4 bases, and 9 bases lay in between. The CDR3 region is CASSPMGPETQYF. CDR3 in DNA: TGTGCCAGCTCACCGATGGGGCCAGAGACCCAGTACTTC.

This chain joins TRBV5-1 and TRBJ2-3; possible D gene TRBD2, 7 bases. The V and J ends lost 2 bases and 2 bases respectively, with 9 bases between them. CDR3 length equals 14 residues. From germline, CDR1 is SGHRS and CDR2 YFSETQ. The CDR3 reads CASSFGGLTDTQYF. The CDR3 nucleotides read TGCGCCAGCAGCTTCGGGGGGCTCACAGATACGCAGTATTTT.

In regard to this clone: One junction end disagrees with the germline gene, perhaps due to a read error. The chain has TRBV7-2 and TRBJ2-7, with a possible D match to TRBD2 (5 bases). Germline V gene sequence: CDR1 SGHTA, CDR2 FQGNSA. The CDR3 is 13 amino acids. The CDR3 bases are TGTGCCAGCAGTTTAGCGACAAGCTACGAGCAGTACTTC. It encodes CASSLATSYEQYF.

This chain uses TRBV5-6 with TRBJ2-5; tentatively, D is TRBD2 (5 bases). With 0 bases removed from V and 5 bases from J, the gap between germline ends came to 11 bases. Germline CDR1 SGHDT, CDR2 YYEEEE. There are 14 residues in the CDR3. This CDR3 reads CASSLERAGETQYF. The CDR3, as DNA: TGTGCCAGCAGCTTGGAGAGGGCTGGGGAGACCCAGTACTTC.

This chain connects TRBV5-8 to TRBJ1-2; D unresolved. Trimming cost V 2 bases and J 7 bases, with 6 bases left between them. Germline V gene lookup returns CDR1 SGHTS and CDR2 YDEGEE. The CDR3 is made up of 11 amino acids. CDR3 region: CASSLEGGYTF. The CDR3 DNA reads TGTGCCAGCAGCTTAGAGGGTGGCTACACCTTC.

This chain links TRBV7-6 with TRBJ2-7, with 9 nucleotides matching TRBD1. The V gene's germline CDR1 is SGHVS and CDR2 FNYEAQ. With 6 bases clipped from V and 5 bases from J, the junction kept 2 bases outside the gene matches. This CDR3 spans 12 amino acids. Here the CDR3 DNA reads TGTGCCAGCAGGGACAGGGGCCACGAGCAGTACTTC. Encoded protein: CASRDRGHEQYF. Variable domain in full (rest from reference TRBV7-6 and TRBJ2-7): GAGVSQSPRYKVTKRGQDVALRCDPISGHVSLYWYRQALGQGPEFLTYFNYEAQQDKSGLPNDRFSAERPEGSISTLTIQRTEQRDSAMYRCASRDRGHEQYFGPGTRLTVT.

The sample holds a few counts of this clone. This chain uses TRBV28 with TRBJ2-3; TRBD2 matches at 8 bases. Germline assignment: CDR1 MDHEN and CDR2 SYDVKM. The CDR3 consists of 15 residues. V lost 7 bases to trimming and J lost 5 bases; unmatched junction nucleotides: 11. CDR3 nucleotides: TGTGCCAGCAACCTTGGGACTAGTGGCGTAGATACGCAGTATTTT. This encodes CASNLGTSGVDTQYF.

The chain carries TRBV7-9 and TRBJ2-3; 8 bases match TRBD2. The CDR3 runs 18 residues. Germline loops: CDR1 SEHNR, CDR2 FQNEAQ (reference sequence). The junction had 15 bases not matched to a gene; V was cut back by 6 bases and J by 1 base. The CDR3 DNA is TGTGCCAGCAGACAAGGGACCGCGGGAGGAGTCGGCACAGATACGCAGTATTTT. The encoded protein is CASRQGTAGGVGTDTQYF.

CDR3 bases: TGTGCCAGCAGGACGCGGACCGACTCTTTCATAGCCAAAAACATTCAGTACTTC. Translated, it gives CASRTRTDSFIAKNIQYF. The chain carries TRBV2 and TRBJ2-4; D call uncertain. This CDR3 region has 18 residues. Germline CDR1 is SNHLY and CDR2 is FYNNEI. V was clipped by 6 bases and J by 0 bases, with 21 bases between them. Full variable domain (rest looked up from reference TRBV2 and TRBJ2-4): EPEVTQTPSHQVTQMGQEVILRCVPISNHLYFYWYRQILGQKVEFLVSFYNNEISEKSEIFDDQFSVERPDGSNFTLKIRSTKLEDSAMYFCASRTRTDSFIAKNIQYFGAGTRLSVL.

The genes are TRBV27 and TRBJ1-2, with D possibly TRBD1 on 6 matching bases. CDR1 is MNHEY, CDR2 SMNVEV, per germline (reference sequence). Trimming removed 0 bases at V and 8 bases at J, with 10 bases between. The CDR3 loop spans 13 amino acids. The CDR3 DNA sequence: TGTGCCAGCAGTTTATCGATAGGGGGAGGCTACACCTTC. Its translation: CASSLSIGGGYTF.

The genes are TRBV5-6 and TRBJ2-7, with D possibly TRBD1 on 6 matching bases. This CDR3 is 15 amino acids long. V lost 2 bases and J 0 bases, leaving 12 bases between the germline ends. Germline V gene lookup returns CDR1 SGHDT and CDR2 YYEEEE. CDR3 sequence: CASSFATGHSYEQYF. CDR3 coding DNA: TGTGCCAGCAGCTTCGCGACAGGACACTCCTACGAGCAGTACTTC.

J is TRBJ2-4 and V is TRBV25-1; possibly TRBD2 for D (6 bases). The CDR3 totals 12 residues. The V end lost 5 bases, the J end lost 10 bases, and 12 bases lay between the germline ends. Germline loops: CDR1 MGHDK, CDR2 SYGVNS. The CDR3 nucleotides are TGTGCCAGCAGTCTTAGCGGCCTAATTCAGTACTTC. This sequence encodes CASSLSGLIQYF.

The V gene is TRBV28, the J gene TRBJ1-1; TRBD1 might be the D (5 bases). This CDR3 has 15 amino acids. V was pared by 3 bases and J by 0 bases, with 11 bases between. CDR1 is MDHEN, CDR2 SYDVKM, per germline. The DNA of the CDR3 is TGTGCCAGCAGTTTTCAGGGTCGGGTGAACACTGAAGCTTTCTTT. Translated, it gives CASSFQGRVNTEAFF.